Here is one T cell receptor beta chain with its context. Its antigen target is currently unknown. There are no base qualities to consult, and no much larger clone falls within one base. Ficoll-Paque density gradient centrifugation was used to isolate PBMCs. The data were taken from a study of T-cell memory formation after mild COVID-19 (dated by TCRdb to the early 2020s). In the study overall: TCR sequence clusters from the two donors were largely donor specific. Two young, previously healthy adult volunteers made up the cohort, one male and one female. In a couple of donors, T-cell clones that expanded and contracted after mild COVID-19 were tracked by sequencing TCRalpha and TCRbeta repertoires over time. What the work shows at the level of the full study, not this receptor alone: SARS-CoV-2 specificity of the second-wave clones peaking on day 37 was not confirmed. Only two mild cases were covered by the study, and larger cohorts that include severe cases with pre-infection samples were considered necessary. Clones that contracted from day 15 to 85 showed balanced CD4/CD8 phenotypes, whereas a second wave of clones that expanded from day 15 to 37 leaned towards CD4+. Some responding clones were detected in pre-infection memory, which suggested that pre-existing cross-reactive memory T cells had joined the SARS-CoV-2 response. Contracting CD4+ clones were found mainly in CM and EM memory subsets, while CD8+ clones were enriched in EMRA.

The CDR3 starts with the cysteine, ends with the phenylalanine, and has 15 residues. The CDR3 DNA has 45 bases and is translated from base 1. V lost 5 bases and J lost 3 bases, and the count of bases not matched to a germline gene is 7. CDR1 and CDR2, per the germline V gene (reference sequence), are SEHNR and FQNEAQ. These reads were obtained on an Illumina NovaSeq 6000. Using 5'RACE with constant-segment primers, TCRalpha and TCRbeta cDNA libraries were constructed, with sample barcodes and unique molecular identifiers added in the process. Trizol reagent was used to extract RNA from every sample. The libraries were amplified in two PCR steps, and the second step added a second sample barcode and Illumina TruSeq adapters. Sequencing of the libraries was done on an Illumina NovaSeq, producing 2 x 150 bp paired-end reads. The source study handled its data this way. Reads were demultiplexed and collapsed into UMI-guided consensus sequences with migec v1.2.7. Using mixcr v2.1.11, UMI consensuses were aligned to TRA and TRB V and J templates and then assembled into clonotypes. A clonotype was counted as expanded or contracted only if both edgeR and NoisET called the change significant, with noise models trained on biological replicates. For edgeR calls, a false discovery rate-adjusted p below 0.01 and a log2 fold-change threshold of 1 were applied. As an exploratory analysis of dynamics, max-normalized trajectories of the 1000 most abundant clonotypes were examined with PCA combined with hierarchical clustering. Each responding clone was given a CD4 or CD8 phenotype based on the CD4+ and CD8+ repertoires, which had been sequenced separately. The public reads were reanalyzed by TCRdb: fastp trimming at Q25, MiXCR alignment, in-frame beta chains only. Entries are consolidated by CDR3 protein sequence, retaining the most common genes and DNA. The V and J calls and clone size are TCRdb's, not the authors'. Here the sample has 550,000 to 600,000 distinct CDR3 sequences; around a sixth occur a single time. The ten largest clonotypes hold about 8.1% of the sample.

The chain employs TRBV7-9 and TRBJ1-1; 9 bases in the junction line up with TRBD1. The TCR sequence derives from an adult woman who had mild COVID-19 (a few samples of this study predate the infection). The sample titles of this study are shuffled in the database, so cell type and time point are left out; the donor was told from shared clones. Sample: PBMCs or a T cell subset sorted from them (not recorded which). The CDR3 region: CASSPRQGVHTEAFF. The DNA sequence follows: TGTGCCAGCAGCCCACGACAGGGGGTCCACACTGAAGCTTTCTTT.